These T cell receptor beta chains were read from a single sample in a study of OX40 agonist ivuxolimab in advanced cancers. Repertoires were generated with immunoSEQ multiplex PCR, while TCRdb's copy carries only in-frame clones and drops some. Of about 100,000 clones listed, 89% are singletons. The sample consisted of CD4+ or CD8+ T cells sorted from blood, taken in a trial of the OX40 agonist ivuxolimab. Receptors originate from an adult with an advanced solid tumor such as melanoma, head and neck, liver or kidney cancer. Both conserved end residues are part of each CDR3. A D gene is named only where the DNA matches it firmly. Expanded clones get a size class; other rows say once, few or many, or leave the size out.

abundance,v_gene,d_gene,j_gene,len,CDR3aa,CDR3nt
few,TRBV28,NA,TRBJ2-7,12,CASKPGAYEQYF,TGTGCCAGCAAACCTGGAGCCTACGAGCAGTACTTC
once,TRBV5-1,TRBD1,TRBJ1-1,15,CASSLGPTGTTEAFF,TGCGCCAGCAGCTTAGGTCCGACAGGGACCACTGAAGCTTTCTTT
NA,TRBV10-3,NA,TRBJ2-5,13,CAISRGMGETQYF,TGTGCCATCAGCCGCGGGATGGGAGAGACCCAGTACTTC
NA,TRBV19,TRBD1,TRBJ2-1,17,CASRTGTGGRGYNEQFF,TGTGCCAGTAGAACCGGGACAGGAGGCCGCGGTTACAATGAGCAGTTCTTC
once,TRBV7-9,TRBD1,TRBJ2-1,18,CASSPAISAGQGYNEQFF,TGTGCCAGCAGCCCCGCCATCTCCGCGGGACAGGGGTACAATGAGCAGTTCTTC
once,TRBV5-4,NA,TRBJ2-5,14,CASSSVGRWETQYF,TGTGCCAGCAGCTCTGTTGGACGGTGGGAGACCCAGTACTTC
NA,TRBV7-9,TRBD2,TRBJ2-3,17,CASSPGTSGEFTDTQYF,TGTGCCAGCAGCCCCGGGACTAGCGGGGAATTCACAGATACGCAGTATTTT
NA,TRBV4-1,TRBD1,TRBJ1-4,15,CASSPSDRANEKLFF,TGCGCCAGCAGCCCGTCGGACAGGGCTAATGAAAAACTGTTTTTT
NA,TRBV5-1,NA,TRBJ2-1,13,CASCLGTYNEQFF,TGCGCCAGCTGCTTAGGGACCTACAATGAGCAGTTCTTC
NA,TRBV19,NA,TRBJ2-2,18,CASTSKGQSSPNTGELFF,TGTGCCAGTACCTCAAAAGGCCAGAGTAGCCCGAACACCGGGGAGCTGTTTTTT
NA,TRBV5-3,NA,TRBJ2-1,17,CARSLTVRDTSYNEQFF,TGTGCCAGAAGCTTGACGGTGCGGGACACCTCCTACAATGAGCAGTTCTTC
NA,TRBV5-4,NA,TRBJ2-7,12,CASSRGAYEQYF,TGTGCCAGCAGCAGGGGAGCCTACGAGCAGTACTTC
NA,TRBV5-4,TRBD1,TRBJ2-3,15,CASSRPGTVIDTQYF,TGTGCCAGCAGCCGTCCCGGGACAGTCATAGATACGCAGTATTTT
NA,TRBV5-6,TRBD2,TRBJ2-7,14,CASSHTSGSYEQYF,TGTGCCAGCAGCCACACTAGCGGGAGCTACGAGCAGTACTTC
NA,TRBV6-1,NA,TRBJ1-5,16,CASSASRGRGHQPQHF,TGTGCCAGCAGTGCATCCCGCGGCAGGGGCCACCAGCCCCAGCATTTT
NA,TRBV6-6,TRBD1,TRBJ1-5,14,CASSGDSLNQPQHF,TGTGCCAGCAGTGGGGACAGCTTAAATCAGCCCCAGCATTTT
NA,TRBV4-1,TRBD2,TRBJ2-5,13,CASSQVSGSRLYF,TGCGCCAGCAGCCAAGTTAGCGGGAGCCGCCTGTACTTC
NA,TRBV18,TRBD1,TRBJ1-4,14,CASSPDRGERKLFF,TGTGCCAGCTCACCGGACAGGGGCGAAAGGAAACTGTTTTTT
NA,TRBV10-2,TRBD1,TRBJ1-3,12,CASRQGGNTIYF,TGCGCCAGTCGACAGGGGGGAAACACCATATATTTT
NA,TRBV19,NA,TRBJ2-6,16,CASSVLPGVGANVLTF,TGTGCCAGTAGTGTCCTACCAGGGGTTGGGGCCAACGTCCTGACTTTC
NA,TRBV19,NA,TRBJ2-4,14,CASSMLGGRNIQYF,TGTGCCAGTAGTATGTTGGGGGGCAGGAACATTCAGTACTTC
NA,TRBV11-1,NA,TRBJ1-1,16,CASSLAGGALGTEAFF,TGTGCCAGCAGCTTAGCAGGAGGAGCTCTGGGCACTGAAGCTTTCTTT
NA,TRBV2,NA,TRBJ1-1,13,CASLIGRRTEAFF,TGTGCCAGCCTGATAGGAAGAAGGACTGAAGCTTTCTTT
NA,TRBV29-1,NA,TRBJ2-1,13,CSVGVGSQGEQFF,TGCAGCGTTGGTGTCGGGAGTCAGGGTGAGCAGTTCTTC
few,TRBV5-6,TRBD1,TRBJ2-2,15,CASSGRTGVTGELFF,TGTGCCAGCAGCGGGAGGACAGGGGTCACCGGGGAGCTGTTTTTT
NA,TRBV5-4,NA,TRBJ2-2,15,CASSLGARGTGELFF,TGTGCCAGCAGCTTGGGGGCCAGGGGAACCGGGGAGCTGTTTTTT
NA,TRBV30,NA,TRBJ1-2,16,CAWRGPRRDYDYGYTF,TGTGCCTGGAGGGGGCCCCGGAGGGATTATGATTATGGCTACACCTTC
once,TRBV29-1,NA,TRBJ1-4,15,CSVDALGATNEKLFF,TGCAGCGTTGATGCTCTGGGAGCAACTAATGAAAAACTGTTTTTT
NA,TRBV9,TRBD2,TRBJ2-3,17,CASSEFASGGLTDTQYF,TGTGCCAGCAGCGAATTCGCTAGCGGGGGGTTAACAGATACGCAGTATTTT
NA,TRBV9,NA,TRBJ2-1,16,CASSVDPTNSYNEQFF,TGTGCCAGCAGCGTAGATCCTACGAACTCCTACAATGAGCAGTTCTTC
NA,TRBV19,NA,TRBJ2-2,13,CASTSANTGELFF,TGTGCCAGTACGTCGGCGAACACCGGGGAGCTGTTTTTT
NA,TRBV6-5,NA,TRBJ1-1,15,CASIRSGLQNTEAFF,TGTGCCAGCATCCGTTCAGGCCTCCAGAACACTGAAGCTTTCTTT
NA,TRBV11-2,TRBD2,TRBJ2-7,15,CASSYGRGGTYEQYF,TGTGCCAGCAGCTACGGTCGGGGAGGGACCTACGAGCAGTACTTC
NA,TRBV2,NA,TRBJ2-3,12,CASSEAADTQYF,TGTGCCAGCAGTGAAGCCGCAGATACGCAGTATTTT
NA,TRBV19,TRBD1,TRBJ2-5,13,CATRTGQQETQYF,TGTGCCACTCGGACAGGGCAGCAAGAGACCCAGTACTTC
NA,TRBV6-1,NA,TRBJ2-7,15,CASSFSARSSYEQYF,TGTGCCAGCAGTTTTTCGGCCAGGAGCTCCTACGAGCAGTACTTC
NA,TRBV28,NA,TRBJ1-5,17,CASDPYRQVIGNQPQHF,TGTGCCAGCGACCCCTACCGACAGGTAATTGGCAATCAGCCCCAGCATTTT
NA,TRBV5-1,NA,TRBJ1-1,15,CASSSTGTVSTEAFF,TGCGCCAGCAGTTCTACCGGGACGGTGAGCACTGAAGCTTTCTTT
few,TRBV5-1,NA,TRBJ1-1,14,CASRSGGINTEAFF,TGCGCCAGCAGGTCCGGGGGAATCAACACTGAAGCTTTCTTT
NA,TRBV6-1,TRBD2,TRBJ2-3,15,CASSPLAASTDTQYF,TGTGCCAGCAGCCCACTAGCGGCTAGCACAGATACGCAGTATTTT
NA,TRBV7-9,TRBD1,TRBJ2-7,14,CASSLGQGYYEQYF,TGTGCCAGCAGCTTAGGACAGGGGTACTACGAGCAGTACTTC
once,TRBV7-3,NA,TRBJ1-1,13,CASSQGPNTEAFF,TGTGCCAGCAGCCAAGGGCCAAACACTGAAGCTTTCTTT
NA,TRBV9,TRBD2,TRBJ2-1,15,CASSPGLASYNEQFF,TGTGCCAGCAGCCCCGGACTAGCTTCCTACAATGAGCAGTTCTTC
NA,TRBV30,NA,TRBJ1-5,13,CAWSQKSGQPQHF,TGTGCCTGGAGTCAAAAATCGGGTCAGCCCCAGCATTTT
NA,TRBV5-6,NA,TRBJ1-3,16,CASSLFGPSSGNTIYF,TGTGCCAGCAGCTTGTTCGGGCCGAGCTCTGGAAACACCATATATTTT